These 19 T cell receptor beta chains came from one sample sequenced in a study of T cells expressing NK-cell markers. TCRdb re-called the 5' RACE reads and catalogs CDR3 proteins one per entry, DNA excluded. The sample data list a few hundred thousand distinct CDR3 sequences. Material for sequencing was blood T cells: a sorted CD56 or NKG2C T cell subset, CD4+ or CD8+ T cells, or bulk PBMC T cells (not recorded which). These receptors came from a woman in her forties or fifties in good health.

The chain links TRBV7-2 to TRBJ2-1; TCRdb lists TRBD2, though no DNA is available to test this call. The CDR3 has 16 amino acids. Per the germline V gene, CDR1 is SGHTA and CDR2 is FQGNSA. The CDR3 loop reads CASSPTGLATYNEQFF. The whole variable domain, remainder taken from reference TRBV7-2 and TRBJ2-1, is GAGVSQSPSNKVTEKGKDVELRCDPISGHTALYWYRQSLGQGLEFLIYFQGNSAPDKSGLPSDRFSAERTGGSVSTLTIQRTQQEDSAVYLCASSPTGLATYNEQFFGPGTRLTVL.

CDR3 amino acids: CSANYYGGGSGANVLTF. The V call is TRBV20-1, the J call TRBJ2-6; TCRdb's assignment of TRBD2 cannot be checked, as there is no DNA. From germline, CDR1 is DFQATT and CDR2 SNEGSKA (reference sequence). The CDR3 totals 17 residues.

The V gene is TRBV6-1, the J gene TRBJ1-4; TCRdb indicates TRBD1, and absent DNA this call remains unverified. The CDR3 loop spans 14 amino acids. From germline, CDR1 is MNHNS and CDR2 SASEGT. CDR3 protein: CASRMPGQGEKLFF.

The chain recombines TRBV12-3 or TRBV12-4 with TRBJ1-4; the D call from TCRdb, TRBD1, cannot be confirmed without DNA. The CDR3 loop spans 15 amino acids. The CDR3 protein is CASSTGQARTKKLFF.

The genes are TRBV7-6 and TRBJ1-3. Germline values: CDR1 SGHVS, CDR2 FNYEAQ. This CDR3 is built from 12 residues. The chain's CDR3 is CASGSSGNTIYF.

The CDR3 reads CASSFWLAGENEQFF. This sequence joins TRBV7-9 and TRBJ2-1; the TCRdb D gene call, TRBD2, has no DNA to confirm it. The CDR3 sequence is 15 residues long. Germline assignment: CDR1 SEHNR and CDR2 FQNEAQ (reference sequence).

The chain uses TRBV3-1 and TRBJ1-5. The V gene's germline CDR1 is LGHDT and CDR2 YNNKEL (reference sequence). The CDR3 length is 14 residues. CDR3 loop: CASSQVGRNQPQHF.

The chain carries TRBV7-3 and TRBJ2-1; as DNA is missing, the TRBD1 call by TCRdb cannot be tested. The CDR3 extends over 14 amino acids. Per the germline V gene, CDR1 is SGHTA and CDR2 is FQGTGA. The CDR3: CASSLTRGASEQFF.

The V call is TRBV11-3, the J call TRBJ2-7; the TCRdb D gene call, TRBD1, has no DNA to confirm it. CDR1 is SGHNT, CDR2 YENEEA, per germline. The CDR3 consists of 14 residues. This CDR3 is CASSLRREPYEQYF.

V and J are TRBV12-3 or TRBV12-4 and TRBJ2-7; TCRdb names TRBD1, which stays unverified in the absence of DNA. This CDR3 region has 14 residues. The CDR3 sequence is CASSLSRVTYEQYF.

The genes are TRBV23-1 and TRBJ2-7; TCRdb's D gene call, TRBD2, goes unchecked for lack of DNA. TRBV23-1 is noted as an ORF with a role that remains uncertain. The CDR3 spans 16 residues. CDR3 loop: CASSCRAGSHLYEQYF.

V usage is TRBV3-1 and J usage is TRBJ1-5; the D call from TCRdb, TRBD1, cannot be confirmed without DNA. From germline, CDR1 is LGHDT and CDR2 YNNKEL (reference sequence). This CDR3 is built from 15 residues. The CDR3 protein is CASSPQGPSNQPQHF.

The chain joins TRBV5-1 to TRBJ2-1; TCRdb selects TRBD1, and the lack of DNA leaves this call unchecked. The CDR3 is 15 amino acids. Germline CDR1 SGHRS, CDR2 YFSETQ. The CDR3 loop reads CASSLVGTGNNEQFF.

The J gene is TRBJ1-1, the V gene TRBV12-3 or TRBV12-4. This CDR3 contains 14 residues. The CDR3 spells CASSFPQGRFEAFF.

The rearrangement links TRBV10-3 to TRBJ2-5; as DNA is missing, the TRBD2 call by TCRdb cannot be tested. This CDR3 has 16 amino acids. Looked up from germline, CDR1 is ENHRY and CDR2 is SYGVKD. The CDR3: CAISERGRGYQETQYF.

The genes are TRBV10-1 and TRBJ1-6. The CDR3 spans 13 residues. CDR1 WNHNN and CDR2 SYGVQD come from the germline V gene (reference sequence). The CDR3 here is CASSEGVGSPLHF.

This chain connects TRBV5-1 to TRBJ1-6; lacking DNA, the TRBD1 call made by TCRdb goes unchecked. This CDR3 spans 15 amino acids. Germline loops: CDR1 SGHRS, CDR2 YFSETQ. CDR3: CASSLETAGNSPLHF. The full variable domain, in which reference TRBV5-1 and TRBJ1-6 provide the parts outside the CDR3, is KAGVTQTPRYLIKTRGQQVTLSCSPISGHRSVSWYQQTPGQGLQFLFEYFSETQRNKGNFPGRFSGRQFSNSRSEMNVSTLELGDSALYLCASSLETAGNSPLHFGNGTRLTVT.

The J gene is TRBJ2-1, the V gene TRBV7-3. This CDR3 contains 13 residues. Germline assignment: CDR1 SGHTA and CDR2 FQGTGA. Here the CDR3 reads CASSLVGTTEQFF.

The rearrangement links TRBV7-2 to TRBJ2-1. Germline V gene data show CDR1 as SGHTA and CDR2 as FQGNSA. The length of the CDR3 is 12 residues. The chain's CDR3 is CASGTTYNEQFF.